These T cell receptor beta chains were read from a single sample in a study of PD-1 blockade in mismatch repair-deficient tumors. TCRdb's table, derived via immunoSEQ multiplex PCR, lists solely in-frame clones and lacks some. The data hold around 51,000 clones, with about 84% observed a single time. Sequenced here: peripheral blood, sampled about 4.5 months after starting pembrolizumab. Receptors were obtained from an adult with mismatch repair-deficient cancer. Both conserved end residues are part of each CDR3. D genes are given only for firm matches. Only some rows state a clone size, as once, few, many or a class for expanded clones.

v_call,clone_size,j_call,d_call,cdr3_nt,cdr3_aa
TRBV7-9,.,TRBJ2-1,TRBD2,TGTGCCAGCAGCTTATCGAGCGGGAGGATAAATGAGCAGTTCTTC,CASSLSSGRINEQFF
TRBV6-5,.,TRBJ2-1,.,TGTGCCAGCAGTTACAGGGAACACAATGAGCAGTTCTTC,CASSYREHNEQFF
TRBV30,.,TRBJ1-2,TRBD1,TGTGCCTTTATAAACCGGGACAGGGCCCATGGCTACACCTTC,CAFINRDRAHGYTF
TRBV13,.,TRBJ2-2,.,TGTGCCAGCAGCTTAGGGCCCCATCAGACCGGGGAGCTGTTTTTT,CASSLGPHQTGELFF
TRBV21-1,.,TRBJ1-2,.,TGTGCCAGCAGCAAAGGTTCCACCCCTAATGGCTACACCTTC,CASSKGSTPNGYTF
TRBV11-3,.,TRBJ2-1,.,TGTGCCAGCAGGCCCATTAGCGGCTCCTACAATGAGCAGTTCTTC,CASRPISGSYNEQFF
TRBV4-3,.,TRBJ2-7,.,TGCGCCAGCAGCCAAGACGCGGCGGCTAGCTCCTACGAGCAGTACTTC,CASSQDAAASSYEQYF
TRBV28,.,TRBJ2-7,.,TGTGCCAGCAGTTTAAATCCGTACGAGCAGTACTTC,CASSLNPYEQYF
TRBV25-1,once,TRBJ1-5,.,TGTGCCAGCAGTGAATCGACGGGGACGAAGAATCAGCCCCAGCATTTT,CASSESTGTKNQPQHF
TRBV15,once,TRBJ2-7,TRBD1,TGTGCCACCAGCAGAAGACAGGGGGCGCGTGAGCAGTACTTC,CATSRRQGAREQYF
TRBV28,.,TRBJ1-2,.,TGTGCCAGCAGTTTGCCGACAGCGCCCTATGGCTACACCTTC,CASSLPTAPYGYTF
TRBV5-1,.,TRBJ2-3,TRBD2,TGCGCCAGCAGCTTGGATGCGGGAGGGGGCACAGATACGCAGTATTTT,CASSLDAGGGTDTQYF
TRBV5-6,once,TRBJ1-3,.,TGTGCCAGCAGCTTCACGGAAGCTGGAAACACCATATATTTT,CASSFTEAGNTIYF
TRBV7-2,.,TRBJ2-3,TRBD1,TGTGCCAGCAGCTCCCAATCGGGGACAGGGGTTACAGATACGCAGTATTTT,CASSSQSGTGVTDTQYF
TRBV7-3,.,TRBJ2-1,.,TGTGCCAGCAGCTTAGAGGTAGGGATCCACAATGAGCAGTTCTTC,CASSLEVGIHNEQFF
TRBV4-3,.,TRBJ2-7,.,TGCGCCAGCAGCCAGGGAGGCGGGACGAGCTCCTACGAGCAGTACTTC,CASSQGGGTSSYEQYF
TRBV27,.,TRBJ2-7,.,TGTGCCAGCAGTTTATCGAGAGGGGGCTCCTACGAGCAGTACTTC,CASSLSRGGSYEQYF
TRBV27,.,TRBJ2-1,TRBD2,TGTGCCAGCAGTCCACCGGGACTAGCGTACAATGAGCAGTTCTTC,CASSPPGLAYNEQFF
TRBV5-1,.,TRBJ1-2,.,TGCGCCAGCAGCTTGTCGGGGGGTGACTATGGCTACACCTTC,CASSLSGGDYGYTF
TRBV6-4,once,TRBJ2-1,TRBD2,TGTGCCAGCAGTGAAGGACTAGCGGGAGTTCATGAGCAGTTCTTC,CASSEGLAGVHEQFF
TRBV9,.,TRBJ2-7,.,TGTGCCAGCAGCCCCCCCGACGAGCAGTACTTC,CASSPPDEQYF
TRBV19,.,TRBJ2-2,TRBD2,TGTGCCAGTAGTCACGGGACTACTCTCACCGGGGAGCTGTTTTTT,CASSHGTTLTGELFF
TRBV18,.,TRBJ1-6,TRBD1,TGTGCCAGCTCACCAGCCCAGGGGGCGGTTGGTAATTCACCCCTCCACTTT,CASSPAQGAVGNSPLHF
TRBV19,.,TRBJ1-5,.,TGTGCCAGTAGTGGGAGGGCTATTGGCAATCAGCCCCAGCATTTT,CASSGRAIGNQPQHF